The T cell receptor beta chain described here comes from a study of T cells in Graves' hyperthyroidism and ophthalmopathy. Study-wide results and limits: A model of 13 V-J pairs discriminated ophthalmopathy from stable hyperthyroidism.

Trimming took off 5 bases at V and 1 base at J, with 14 bases between the two ends. This CDR3 comprises 14 residues. Per germline, CDR1 DFQATT and CDR2 SNEGSKA (reference sequence). Concerning this clonotype: Antigen: not known.

Uncontrolled infection, other autoimmune disease, pregnancy or lactation excluded patients. Clinical symptoms, serum thyroxine, TRAb, thyroid ultrasound and orbital computed tomography informed diagnoses. There were TCR beta CDR3 regions amplified from RNA transcripts. First-round RT-PCR with HTBI primers amplified the TCR CDR3 region. TCRdb used MiXCR to reprocess the multiplex PCR reads, holding one entry per CDR3 protein. The table has tens of thousands of distinct CDR3 sequences, approximately 50% seen once. The material sequenced was peripheral blood or thyroid tissue (not recorded which). The chain employs TRBV20-1 and TRBJ2-5, with D perhaps TRBD2 (6 bases). The receptor's source is a young man with Graves' hyperthyroidism. CDR3 DNA: TGCAGTGCTGTCCCTTGGCGGGGCCAAGAGACCCAGTACTTC. Protein sequence: CSAVPWRGQETQYF.